This entry lists 20 T cell receptor beta chains sequenced from one sample in a study of T cells in Graves' hyperthyroidism and ophthalmopathy. Authors of the study amplified TCR beta CDR3 regions from RNA transcripts. First-round RT-PCR targeting the TCR CDR3 was performed with the HTBI primer set. TCRdb fed the multiplex PCR reads into MiXCR, producing one record per CDR3 protein. Counted here are around 300,000 distinct CDR3 sequences, around 13% occurring once; the ten biggest clones make up approximately 23%. Sequenced sample: blood. The receptors stem from a woman in her twenties or thirties with Graves' hyperthyroidism.

This clonotype was detected many times. The rearrangement joins TRBV7-8 to TRBJ2-1; the D gene could be TRBD1 or TRBD2 (5 bases each). The germline CDR1 and CDR2 sequences are SGHVS and FQNEAQ. The CDR3 is made up of 14 amino acids. Trimming removed 1 base at V and 9 bases at J, with 13 bases between. The chain's CDR3 is CASSLGRVAGEQFF. DNA of the CDR3: TGTGCCAGCAGCTTAGGCAGGGTCGCGGGTGAGCAGTTCTTC.

This clonotype was found many times. CDR3 loop: CASSPIGDRLETQYF. The DNA of the CDR3 is TGTGCCAGCAGCCCCATTGGGGACAGGTTAGAGACCCAGTACTTC. The rearrangement uses TRBV11-2 and TRBJ2-5; 8 positions match TRBD1. CDR1 and CDR2 (germline): SGHAT, FQNNGV. The CDR3 spans 15 residues. V trimming: 5 bases; J trimming: 4 bases; junction bases outside the gene matches: 9.

This clonotype was recorded many times. This sequence joins TRBV5-1 and TRBJ2-3; no clear D. Germline V gene sequence: CDR1 SGHRS, CDR2 YFSETQ. This CDR3 spans 14 amino acids. Trimming stripped 2 bases from V and 2 bases from J, with 9 bases between. The CDR3: CASSFEKATDTQYF. The CDR3 region has the DNA TGCGCCAGCAGCTTCGAGAAGGCCACAGATACGCAGTATTTT.

The chain uses TRBV7-2 and TRBJ1-5; TRBD1 might be the D (5 bases). The CDR3 sequence is 14 residues long. Trimming left V 3 bases short and J 0 bases short, with 6 bases between. The germline V gene has CDR1 SGHTA and CDR2 FQGNSA. For the CDR3, the DNA is TGTGCCAGCAGCTTCAGGGCTAGCAATCAGCCCCAGCATTTT. Protein: CASSFRASNQPQHF.

The gene calls are TRBV2 and TRBJ2-3; D unclear. Germline V gene lookup returns CDR1 SNHLY and CDR2 FYNNEI. Trimming shortened V by 6 bases and J by 0 bases, and 7 bases separated the two germline ends. This CDR3 is built from 13 residues. CDR3 coding DNA: TGTGCCAGCAGGGTCGGGAGCACAGATACGCAGTATTTT. This gives the protein CASRVGSTDTQYF.

The chain couples TRBV6-8 to TRBJ1-2; D call uncertain. CDR1 is MNHGY, CDR2 SAAAGT, per germline. The CDR3 consists of 13 residues. Trimming stripped 0 bases from V and 2 bases from J, with 4 bases between. CDR3 in amino acids: CASSYSGNYGYTF. The CDR3 region has the DNA TGTGCCAGCAGTTACTCCGGAAACTATGGCTACACCTTC.

The table lists this clonotype with many counts. V is TRBV20-1 and J is TRBJ2-1; D unresolved. CDR1 is DFQATT, CDR2 SNEGSKA, per germline (reference sequence). This CDR3 contains 14 residues. V lost 6 bases to trimming and J lost 0 bases, with 12 bases between them. This CDR3 reads CSARWRLSYNEQFF. The CDR3 DNA is TGCAGTGCCCGTTGGCGCCTCTCCTACAATGAGCAGTTCTTC.

This clonotype showed up just a few times. The V call is TRBV28, the J call TRBJ2-7; TRBD2 matches at 8 bases. The J segment lost 2 bases and the V segment lost 5 bases, leaving 17 bases of the junction unmatched. CDR1 is MDHEN and CDR2 is SYDVKM in the germline V gene. CDR3 size: 18 residues. The CDR3 sequence is CASSILPLGLAGTYEQYF. The DNA of the CDR3 is TGTGCCAGCAGTATCCTACCCTTAGGGCTAGCGGGCACCTACGAGCAGTACTTC.

This clonotype was seen repeatedly, ten times or more. This chain joins TRBV3-1 and TRBJ1-1; D is ambiguous. The CDR3 has 16 residues. The V end was cut by 2 bases, the J end by 0 bases, with 13 bases between. Germline loops: CDR1 LGHDT, CDR2 YNNKEL (reference sequence). The CDR3 is CASSQRGGSMNTEAFF. In DNA, the CDR3 is TGTGCCAGCAGCCAACGAGGAGGGTCAATGAACACTGAAGCTTTCTTT. Filled out from reference TRBV3-1 and TRBJ1-1, the complete variable domain reads DTAVSQTPKYLVTQMGNDKSIKCEQNLGHDTMYWYKQDSKKFLKIMFSYNNKELIINETVPNRFSPKSPDKAHLNLHINSLELGDSAVYFCASSQRGGSMNTEAFFGQGTRLTVV.

The sample holds a few counts of this clonotype. The gene calls are TRBV6-5 and TRBJ2-7, with D hard to call. The CDR3 has 15 residues. The germline V gene encodes CDR1 MNHEY and CDR2 SVGAGI. Deletions cut 0 bases from V and 1 base from J, with 10 bases between. This CDR3 is CASSYSTPTSYEQYF. Written as DNA, the CDR3 is TGTGCCAGCAGTTACTCGACGCCCACGTCCTACGAGCAGTACTTC.

Of note for this clonotype: One base away lies a much larger clone, so this may be a sequencing read error. The J gene is TRBJ2-2, the V gene TRBV7-3; tentatively, D is TRBD1 (7 bases). The V gene's germline CDR1 is SGHTA and CDR2 FQGTGA. This CDR3 contains 19 residues. V dropped 2 bases and J dropped 7 bases, with 26 bases sitting between them. The DNA of the CDR3 is TGTGCCAGCAGCTTAGTCCCGATAGCGGAAGGGGGCCATGGCGGGGAGCTGTTTTTT. As protein: CASSLVPIAEGGHGGELFF.

As regards this clonotype: A much bigger clone sits one base away, suggesting this may be a read error. This likely comes from a read error, as the CDR3 has no conserved phenylalanine or tryptophan at its end. The chain joins TRBV20-1 to TRBJ1-2, with a possible D match to TRBD1 (5 bases). The germline V gene encodes CDR1 DFQATT and CDR2 SNEGSKA (reference sequence). The CDR3 consists of 11 residues. CDR3 loop: CRDSPNYGYTL. The CDR3 DNA follows: TGCAGAGACAGCCCTAACTATGGCTACACCCTC.

The genes are TRBV10-2 and TRBJ2-2; 7 bases are shared with TRBD2. There are 15 residues in the CDR3. Germline V CDR1 and CDR2: WSHSY, SAAADI. The ends lost 5 bases at V and 5 bases at J; junction bases unmatched: 8. The CDR3 DNA is TGCGCCAGCAGTCGCGGGGGAGACGGTACCGGGGAGCTGTTTTTT. Translated, it gives CASSRGGDGTGELFF.

The chain employs TRBV7-2 and TRBJ1-2; possible D gene TRBD1, 6 bases. The CDR3 runs 15 residues. The germline V gene has CDR1 SGHTA and CDR2 FQGNSA. V was trimmed by 1 base and J by 4 bases, leaving 13 bases between them. The CDR3 here is CASSLVGGFGYGYTF. The DNA for the CDR3 is TGTGCCAGCAGCTTAGTTGGGGGCTTCGGCTATGGCTACACCTTC.

The rearrangement links TRBV29-1 to TRBJ1-4; D call uncertain. CDR1 SQVTM and CDR2 ANQGSEA come from the germline V gene. With 1 base removed from V and 8 bases from J, the gap between germline ends came to 11 bases. The CDR3 loop spans 13 amino acids. Written as DNA, the CDR3 is TGCAGCGTTGAAGGCCCACAGCTAGAAAAACTGTTTTTT. It encodes CSVEGPQLEKLFF.

This clonotype turned up a few times. In DNA form, the CDR3 reads TGTGCCAGCAGCTTACACTTTCCCGGACCCGGGGAGCTGTTTTTT. It specifies CASSLHFPGPGELFF. The chain employs TRBV7-9 and TRBJ2-2; D not certain. Germline values: CDR1 SEHNR, CDR2 FQNEAQ (reference sequence). This CDR3 spans 15 amino acids. V gave up 2 bases and J gave up 6 bases, with 13 bases separating them.

This clonotype was seen at least ten times. The genes are TRBV20-1 and TRBJ2-3; D might be TRBD2 (5 bases). With 5 bases removed from V and 1 base from J, the gap between germline ends came to 10 bases. This CDR3 is built from 13 residues. Germline V CDR1 and CDR2: DFQATT, SNEGSKA (reference sequence). CDR3 DNA sequence: TGCAGTGCTCAGATTAGCGGCACAGATACGCAGTATTTT. Translated: CSAQISGTDTQYF.

This clonotype showed up just a few times. V usage is TRBV5-1 and J usage is TRBJ2-1; 10 bases fit TRBD2. The germline V gene encodes CDR1 SGHRS and CDR2 YFSETQ. Trimming removed 1 base from V and 7 bases from J; junction bases left unmatched: 5. This CDR3 is built from 15 residues. The CDR3 protein is CASSLPSGSLNEQFF. The DNA of the CDR3 is TGCGCCAGCAGCTTGCCTAGCGGGAGTCTTAATGAGCAGTTCTTC.

This clonotype was seen many times. The rearrangement links TRBV20-1 to TRBJ2-1, with 11 bases identical to TRBD2. This CDR3 comprises 15 residues. Germline V gene data show CDR1 as DFQATT and CDR2 as SNEGSKA (reference sequence). Trimming took 3 bases from V and 7 from J; bases not matched to a gene: 8. The DNA of the CDR3 is TGCAGTGCTAGGCCCCTAGCGGGAGGAGTAAATGAGCAGTTCTTC. Its translation is CSARPLAGGVNEQFF.

This clonotype was recorded a few times. The chain links TRBV20-1 to TRBJ2-6; 7 bases are shared with TRBD1. The CDR3 loop spans 17 amino acids. Per the germline V gene, CDR1 is DFQATT and CDR2 is SNEGSKA (reference sequence). After removal of 6 bases from V and 0 bases from J, the junction contained 11 bases not matched to a gene. The CDR3 is CSAKPTGFSSGANVLTF. In nucleotides, the CDR3 is TGCAGTGCCAAACCGACAGGGTTCAGCTCTGGGGCCAACGTCCTGACTTTC.